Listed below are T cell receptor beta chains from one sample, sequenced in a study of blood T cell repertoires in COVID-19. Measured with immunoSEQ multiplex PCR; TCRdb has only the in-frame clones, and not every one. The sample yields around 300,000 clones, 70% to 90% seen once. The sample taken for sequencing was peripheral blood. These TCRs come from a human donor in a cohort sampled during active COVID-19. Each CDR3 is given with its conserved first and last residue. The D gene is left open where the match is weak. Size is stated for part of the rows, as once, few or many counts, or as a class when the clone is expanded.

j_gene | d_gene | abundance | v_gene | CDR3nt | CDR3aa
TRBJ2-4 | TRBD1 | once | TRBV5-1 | TGCGCCAGCAGCTCCGATGGGGGGACAGGGATCATTCAGTACTTC | CASSSDGGTGIIQYF
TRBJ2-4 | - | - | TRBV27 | TGTGCCAGCCTCCCTGTCGGGGGTAACATTCAGTACTTC | CASLPVGGNIQYF
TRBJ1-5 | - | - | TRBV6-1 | TGTGCCAGCAGTGATCCCGGGCCCCAGCATTTT | CASSDPGPQHF
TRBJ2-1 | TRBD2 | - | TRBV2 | TGTGCCAGCAGGTCCAGCGGGAGCTCCTACAATGAGCAGTTCTTC | CASRSSGSSYNEQFF
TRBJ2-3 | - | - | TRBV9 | TGTGCCAGCAGCGTAGACGGGGGAGCCACAGATACGCAGTATTTT | CASSVDGGATDTQYF
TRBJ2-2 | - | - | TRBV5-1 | TGCGCCAGCAGCTCCGAGGATCGCTACACCGGGGAGCTGTTTTTT | CASSSEDRYTGELFF
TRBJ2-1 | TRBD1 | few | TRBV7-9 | TGTGCCAGCAGTCGACAGGGGGCCCCCCACAATGAGCAGTTCTTC | CASSRQGAPHNEQFF
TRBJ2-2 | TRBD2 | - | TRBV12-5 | TGTGCTAGTGGGTTAGCGGGGGCTCCCACCGGGGAGCTGTTTTTT | CASGLAGAPTGELFF
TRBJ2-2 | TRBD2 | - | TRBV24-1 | TGTGCCACCAGTACTACTAGCGCCGGGGAGCTGTTTTTT | CATSTTSAGELFF
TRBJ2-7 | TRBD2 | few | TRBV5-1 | TGCGCCAGCAGCATAAGCCTTAGCGGGGGGGCTTCCTACGAGCAGTACTTC | CASSISLSGGASYEQYF
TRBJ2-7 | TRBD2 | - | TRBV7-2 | TGTGCCAGCAGCTTCAGCCTAGCGGGGTTCCCCCACGAGCAGTACTTC | CASSFSLAGFPHEQYF
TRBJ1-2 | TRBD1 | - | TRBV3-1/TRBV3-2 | TGTGCCAGCAGCCAAGGACAGGGCTATGGCTACACCTTC | CASSQGQGYGYTF
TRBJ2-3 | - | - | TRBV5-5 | TGTGCCAGCAGCCAGGATTTCGCAGATACGCAGTATTTT | CASSQDFADTQYF
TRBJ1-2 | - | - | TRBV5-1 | TGCGCCAGCAGCTTGGTACAGCCCTCAGCTAACTATGGCTACACCTTC | CASSLVQPSANYGYTF
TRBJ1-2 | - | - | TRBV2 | TGTGCCAGCAGTGAAAATTTAGTCTTCGGGGGGCGGAACTATGGCTACACCTTC | CASSENLVFGGRNYGYTF
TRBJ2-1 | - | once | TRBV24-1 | TGTGCCACCAGTGATCCAGGGGTCGTCTACAATGAGCAGTTCTTC | CATSDPGVVYNEQFF
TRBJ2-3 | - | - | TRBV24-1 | TGTGCCACCAGTGATTGGGGGGAGGGCACAGATACGCAGTATTTT | CATSDWGEGTDTQYF
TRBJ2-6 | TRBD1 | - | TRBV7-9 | TGTGCCAGCAGCCCGGGACAGTCGAGCTCTGGGGCCAACGTCCTGACTTTC | CASSPGQSSSGANVLTF
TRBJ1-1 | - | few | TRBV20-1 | TGCAGTGCCTGGAACACTGAAGCTTTCTTT | CSAWNTEAFF
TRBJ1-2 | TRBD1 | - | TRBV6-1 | TGTGCCAGCAGTGAAGGGACAGGGATTTACTATGGCTACACCTTC | CASSEGTGIYYGYTF
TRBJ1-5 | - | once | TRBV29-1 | TGCAGCGTTGCGGGACACAGCAATCAGCCCCAGCATTTT | CSVAGHSNQPQHF
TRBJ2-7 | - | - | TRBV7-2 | TGTGCCAGCAGCTTAAAAGCGAGGGAAGATTACGAGCAGTACTTC | CASSLKAREDYEQYF
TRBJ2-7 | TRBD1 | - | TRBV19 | TGTGCCAGTAGTATAGGGGGACAGGACGAGCAGTACTTC | CASSIGGQDEQYF
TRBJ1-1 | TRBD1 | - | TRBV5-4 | TGTGCCAGCAGCGCCCCGGGACAGGCTGGAGCTTTCTTT | CASSAPGQAGAFF
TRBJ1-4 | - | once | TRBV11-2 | TGTGCCAGCAGGCAGGGTGCAACTAATGAAAAACTGTTTTTT | CASRQGATNEKLFF
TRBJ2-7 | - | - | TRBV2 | TGTGCCAGCTCAATCTACGAGCAGTACTTC | CASSIYEQYF
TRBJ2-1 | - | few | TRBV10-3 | TGTGCCATTGGATTCGGGGACAATGAGCAGTTCTTC | CAIGFGDNEQFF
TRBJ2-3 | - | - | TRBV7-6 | TGTGCCAGCAGCTTAGGGAGGACTAGCACAGATACGCAGTATTTT | CASSLGRTSTDTQYF
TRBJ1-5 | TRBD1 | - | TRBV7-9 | TGTGCCAGCAGCTCATTTGAAGGGGGCGGTCCTAAGAAGCCCCAGCATTTT | CASSSFEGGGPKKPQHF
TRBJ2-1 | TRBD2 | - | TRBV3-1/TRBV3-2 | TGTGCCAGCAGCCAGGCCATTAGCGGGGGCGGGCAGTTCTTC | CASSQAISGGGQFF
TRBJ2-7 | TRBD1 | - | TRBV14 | TGTGCCAGCAGCCAAGGACAGGGCCCAGGCTACGAGCAGTACTTC | CASSQGQGPGYEQYF
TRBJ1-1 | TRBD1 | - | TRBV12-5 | TGTGCTAGTGGTTCGCCAACGGGGACAGGGTCGACGATTGAAGCTTTCTTT | CASGSPTGTGSTIEAFF
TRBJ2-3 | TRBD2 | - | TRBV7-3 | TGTGCCAGCAGCCCGGGGGGGACCACAGATACGCAGTATTTT | CASSPGGTTDTQYF
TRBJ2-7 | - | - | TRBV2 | TGTGCCAGCAGTGAACAGGGGAGCTCCTACGAGCAGTACTTC | CASSEQGSSYEQYF
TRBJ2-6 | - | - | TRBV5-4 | TGTGCCAGCAGTTACAGGGCTGCCGGGGCCAACGTCCTGACTTTC | CASSYRAAGANVLTF
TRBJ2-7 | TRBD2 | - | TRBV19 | TGTGCCAGTACCCAGGAGCGGGGGTCCCACGAGCAGTACTTC | CASTQERGSHEQYF
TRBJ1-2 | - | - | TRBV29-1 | TGCAGCGTCCGGTACGTGGGACTTAGCTATGGCTACACCTTC | CSVRYVGLSYGYTF
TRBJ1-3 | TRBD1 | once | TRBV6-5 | TGTGCCAGCAGTTACGCGGACAGGGGGAGAAACACCATATATTTT | CASSYADRGRNTIYF
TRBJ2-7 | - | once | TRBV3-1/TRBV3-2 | TGTGCCAGCAGCCAAGACCTATACGAGCAGTACTTC | CASSQDLYEQYF
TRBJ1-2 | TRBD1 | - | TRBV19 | TGTGCCAGTAGTGCGGACAGGGCGGGAATATATGGCTACACCTTC | CASSADRAGIYGYTF
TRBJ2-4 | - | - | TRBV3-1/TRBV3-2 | TGTGCCAGCTCACTGAGAGCCAAAAACATTCAGTACTTC | CASSLRAKNIQYF
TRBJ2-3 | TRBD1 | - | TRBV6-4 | TGTGCCAGCAGTGACACAGGACAGGGTACGCAGTATTTT | CASSDTGQGTQYF
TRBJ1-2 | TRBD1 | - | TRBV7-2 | TGTGCCAGCAGTCGGAAAACAGGGGCATTGGACTATGGCTACACCTTC | CASSRKTGALDYGYTF
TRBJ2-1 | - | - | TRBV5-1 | TGCGCCAGCAGCTACGGGACCTACAATGAGCAGTTCTTC | CASSYGTYNEQFF
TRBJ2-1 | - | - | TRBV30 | TGTGCCTCAAAAGGCCCCCCACTAGAGGAGCAGTTCTTC | CASKGPPLEEQFF
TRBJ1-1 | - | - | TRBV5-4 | TGTGCCAGCAAGGGGTCAGGGGACACTGAAGCTTTCTTT | CASKGSGDTEAFF
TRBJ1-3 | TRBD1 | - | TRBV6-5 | TGTGCCAGCAGTAAACCGGGACAGTTGGGAAACACCATATATTTT | CASSKPGQLGNTIYF